This entry describes one T cell receptor (beta chain). What it recognizes is unknown. The V gene's germline CDR1 is SNHLY and CDR2 FYNNEI. V lost 6 bases to trimming and J lost 6 bases; unmatched junction nucleotides: 2. The CDR3 is 12 residues long. Once RNA had been extracted, it was reverse transcribed into cDNA to act as the sequencing template. The data were produced by immunoSEQ multiplex PCR, yet TCRdb's version contains in-frame clones alone and is incomplete. The sample contains around 270,000 clones, 58% of which appear only once. Documented treatment: oral pan-JAK inhibitor, 5-10 mg twice daily. This sample is part of a study of CD8+ T cells in alopecia areata. Study-level findings and limits: Scalp sample sequencing also detects resident alphabeta T cells of normal skin.

The source was CD4+ T cells sorted from blood, collected at week 24, from a patient treated with tofacitinib. This sequence originates from a human donor with alopecia areata. The chain employs TRBV2 and TRBJ2-1; the match to TRBD2 covers 7 bases. The CDR3 sequence: CASRGGTNEQFF. The DNA for the CDR3 is TGTGCCAGCAGGGGGGGGACCAATGAGCAGTTCTTC.